This TCR beta chain was recovered during a study of blood T cell repertoires in COVID-19. Across the whole study: Samples of COVID-19 (acute and convalescent) were obtained from the United States, Italy and Spain. T cells, B-cell-depleted T cells, or PBMCs supplied cDNA or gDNA.

Germline V lookup: CDR1 SEHNR, CDR2 FQNEAQ (reference sequence). V lost 6 bases to trimming and J lost 0 bases; unmatched junction nucleotides: 4. This CDR3 region has 14 residues. This clone was observed a single time. Source study methods: The authors estimated nucleated cell counts from reference gene primer amplification. Sequenced by immunoSEQ multiplex PCR; TCRdb stores in-frame clones only, minus some. The V and J calls and clone size come from that table; D and trimming were worked out from the DNA. This sample has roughly 160,000 clones, with around nine tenths found just once. The source of this sequence is a man aged 45-60 years who had recovered from COVID-19. The sequenced material came from peripheral blood. V is TRBV7-9 and J is TRBJ2-5, with 7 nucleotides matching TRBD1. CDR3 protein: CASSHDRDQETQYF. For the CDR3, the DNA is TGTGCCAGCAGTCACGACAGGGACCAAGAGACCCAGTACTTC.